The source of this TCR beta chain is a study of shared clonotypes between healthy human individuals. General observations from the study: A reduction in generation probabilities was seen for non-shared clonotypes relative to those shared by all four donors.

Only in-frame clones appear in the TCRdb table, and some are missing; sequencing was by immunoSEQ multiplex PCR. This table has roughly 1,100,000 clones, about 70% appearing once. As concerns this clone: Its target is unknown.

The ends lost 5 bases at V and 7 bases at J; junction bases unmatched: 8. Germline V CDR1 and CDR2: SNHLY, FYNNEI. The CDR3 loop spans 14 amino acids. Sequenced material: memory CD4+ T cells sorted from blood. Subset specified: CD45RA-negative fraction. V is TRBV2 and J is TRBJ1-2; TRBD1 matches 9 bases. The receptor was derived from a man aged 18 to 29 in good health. This CDR3 reads CASSWDRAFGGYTF. The CDR3 nucleotides read TGTGCCAGCAGTTGGGACAGGGCTTTCGGTGGCTACACCTTC.